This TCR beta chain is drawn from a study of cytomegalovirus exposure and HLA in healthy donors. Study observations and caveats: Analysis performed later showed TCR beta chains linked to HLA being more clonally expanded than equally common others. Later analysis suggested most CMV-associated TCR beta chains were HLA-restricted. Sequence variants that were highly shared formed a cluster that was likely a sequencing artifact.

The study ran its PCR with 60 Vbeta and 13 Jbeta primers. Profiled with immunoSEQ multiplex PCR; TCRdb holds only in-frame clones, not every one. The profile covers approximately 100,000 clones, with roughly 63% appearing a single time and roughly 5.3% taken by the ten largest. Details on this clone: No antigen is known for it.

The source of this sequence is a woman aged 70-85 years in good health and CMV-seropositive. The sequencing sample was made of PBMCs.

The CDR3 loop is CASSRGGSQETQYF. The CDR3 DNA reads TGTGCCAGCAGCCGGGGGGGTAGCCAAGAGACCCAGTACTTC. The chain is built from TRBV7-9 and TRBJ2-5, with TRBD2 matching 8 bases. Germline CDR1 is SEHNR and CDR2 is FQNEAQ (reference sequence). The CDR3 has 14 residues. V lost 5 bases, J lost 1 base, and 3 bases stayed unmatched. The whole variable domain, remainder taken from reference TRBV7-9 and TRBJ2-5, is DTGVSQNPRHKITKRGQNVTFRCDPISEHNRLYWYRQTLGQGPEFLTYFQNEAQLEKSRLLSDRFSAERPKGSFSTLEIQRTEQGDSAMYLCASSRGGSQETQYFGPGTRLLVL.